The 18 T cell receptor beta chains in this list originate from one sample, sequenced in a study of human T cells and chemical hapten exposure. Specified time point: patch test 2, 6 weeks after DPC sensitization. Documented treatment: therapeutic diphenylcyclopropenone sensitization with weekly scalp DPC. TCRdb re-called the RACE reads through MiXCR, storing one row per CDR3 protein. Of a few hundred thousand distinct CDR3 sequences in the sample, about 6% are singletons; the top ten hold around 5.8%. The sample in question was whole blood, obtained in connection with sensitization to the hapten diphenylcyclopropenone (DPC). Every receptor here comes from a woman under 30 with alopecia areata. Some clones in this sample may be carry-over from other donors' samples.

Ten or more counts support this clonotype. One end of the junction does not line up with germline, which may come from a read error. The rearrangement joins TRBV5-1 to TRBJ1-4; TRBD1 might be the D (6 bases). This CDR3 region has 14 residues. Germline assignment: CDR1 SGHRS and CDR2 YFSETQ. CDR3 region: CASSLGGPNEKLFF. CDR3 DNA sequence: TGTGCCAGCAGCTTGGGGGGGCCAAATGAAAAACTGTTTTTT.

Many counts were recorded for this clonotype. The chain carries TRBV6-5 and TRBJ2-1, with 10 bases identical to TRBD2. From germline, CDR1 is MNHEY and CDR2 SVGAGI. The CDR3 totals 16 residues. V lost 1 base to trimming and J lost 7 bases; unmatched junction nucleotides: 7. CDR3 protein: CASSYYSLAGANEQFF. CDR3 bases: TGTGCCAGCAGTTACTACTCCCTAGCGGGGGCGAATGAGCAGTTCTTC.

This clonotype was observed at least ten times. J is TRBJ1-2 and V is TRBV6-6; D ambiguous. Between the trimmed V and J ends, which lost 2 bases and 7 bases, there was a span of 20 bases. CDR3 length: 16 amino acids. CDR1 MNHNY and CDR2 SVGAGI come from the germline V gene (reference sequence). This chain's CDR3 is CASSYRVGVLEAGYTF. Here the CDR3 DNA reads TGTGCCAGCAGTTACCGGGTTGGGGTCCTGGAGGCTGGCTACACCTTC.

V usage is TRBV3-1 and J usage is TRBJ2-7; 12 nucleotides align to TRBD2. Unmatched junction bases numbered 8, after V lost 1 base and J lost 7 bases. Per the germline V gene, CDR1 is LGHDT and CDR2 is YNNKEL (reference sequence). The CDR3 consists of 16 residues. In nucleotides, the CDR3 is TGTGCCAGCAGCCAAGTGTCTAGCGGGGGGGCCCCGGAGCAGTACTTC. Residues: CASSQVSSGGAPEQYF.

V and J are TRBV10-3 and TRBJ2-3, with 7 nucleotides matching TRBD1. V shed 4 bases and J 0 bases; nucleotides not matched to a gene: 4. Germline assignment: CDR1 ENHRY and CDR2 SYGVKD. The CDR3 spans 15 residues. The CDR3 sequence: CAISGDSRSTDTQYF. CDR3 nucleotide sequence: TGTGCCATCAGTGGGGACAGCCGCAGCACAGATACGCAGTATTTT.

The table lists this clonotype with many counts. This sequence joins TRBV10-3 and TRBJ2-7; weak D call: TRBD1 (5 bases). The CDR3 loop spans 15 amino acids. CDR1 and CDR2 (germline): ENHRY, SYGVKD. Deletions cut 3 bases from V and 7 bases from J, with 19 bases between. The CDR3 is CAISEDTGYSIEQYF. DNA for the CDR3: TGTGCCATCAGTGAAGACACAGGTTATAGTATAGAGCAGTACTTC.

This clonotype appeared a few times. The chain combines TRBV20-1 with TRBJ2-7, with 14 nucleotides matching TRBD2. The CDR3 spans 15 residues. The V segment lost 3 bases and the J segment 1 base; nucleotides outside the gene matches: 2. In germline, CDR1 is DFQATT, CDR2 SNEGSKA (reference sequence). CDR3 DNA: TGCAGTGCTAGGAGACTAGCGGGGGGGTCCTACGAGCAGTACTTC. Translated, it gives CSARRLAGGSYEQYF.

Many counts were recorded for this clonotype. The chain has TRBV20-1 and TRBJ2-3; D possibly corresponds to TRBD1 (5 bases). The germline V and J ends were trimmed by 4 bases and 5 bases, with 16 bases remaining between them. The CDR3 runs 14 residues. Germline CDR1 DFQATT, CDR2 SNEGSKA (reference sequence). CDR3 DNA: TGCAGTGCTAAACGGGTCAGGGAAATAGATACGCAGTATTTT. Its protein is CSAKRVREIDTQYF.

This clonotype was detected a few times. The V and J genes are TRBV12-3 or TRBV12-4 and TRBJ1-2, with TRBD1 matching 10 bases. This CDR3 has 12 amino acids. Unmatched junction bases numbered 8, after V lost 5 bases and J lost 14 bases. This CDR3 reads CASSTAGTGETF. The DNA of the CDR3 is TGTGCCAGCAGTACAGCCGGGACAGGGGAAACCTTC.

This clonotype was observed at least ten times. The V and J genes are TRBV14 and TRBJ2-7; TRBD1 matches at 8 bases. J gave up 7 bases and V 4 bases, and 6 bases lay outside the gene matches. CDR3 length: 13 residues. Germline CDR1 and CDR2: SGHDN and FVKESK. As DNA, the CDR3 is TGTGCCAGCAGCCGACAGGGGATCGGGGAGCAGTACTTC. Its translation is CASSRQGIGEQYF. The entire variable domain, with the rest obtained from reference TRBV14 and TRBJ2-7, is as follows: EAGVTQFPSHSVIEKGQTVTLRCDPISGHDNLYWYRRVMGKEIKFLLHFVKESKQDESGMPNNRFLAERTGGTYSTLKVQPAELEDSGVYFCASSRQGIGEQYFGPGTRLTVT.

The rearrangement joins TRBV28 to TRBJ2-1; either TRBD1 or TRBD2 may supply D (5 bases each). Germline CDR1 and CDR2: MDHEN and SYDVKM. The CDR3 extends over 17 amino acids. V lost 6 bases, J lost 5 bases, and 23 bases lay in between. CDR3 sequence: CASRWGLGRTLHNEQFF. The CDR3 DNA is TGTGCCAGCAGGTGGGGGTTGGGACGGACTCTTCACAATGAGCAGTTCTTC.

This clonotype occurred many times. The chain couples TRBV12-3 or TRBV12-4 to TRBJ1-3; no reliable D call. Trimming stripped 3 bases from V and 4 bases from J, with 13 bases between. The CDR3 spans 15 residues. CDR3 bases: TGTGCCAGCAGTTTCGGTCCACCGAGGGGAAACACCATATATTTT. Its translation: CASSFGPPRGNTIYF.

This clonotype has at least ten counts. The genes are TRBV29-1 and TRBJ2-5; D gene unclear. CDR1 is SQVTM, CDR2 ANQGSEA, per germline. This CDR3 spans 14 amino acids. V was cut by 7 bases and J by 2 bases, with 17 bases left in between. CDR3 nucleotide sequence: TGCAGCGCTCAAACGACACTAACTCAAGAGACCCAGTACTTC. Amino acid sequence: CSAQTTLTQETQYF.

The sample holds a few counts of this clonotype. The genes are TRBV12-3 or TRBV12-4 and TRBJ2-5; 8 bases match TRBD2. J lost 2 bases, V lost 1 base, and 3 bases had no gene match. CDR3 length: 15 amino acids. Here the CDR3 reads CASSLDRGGQETQYF. CDR3 DNA: TGTGCCAGCAGTTTAGATCGGGGGGGACAAGAGACCCAGTACTTC.

This clonotype was found a few times. The chain uses TRBV6-2 or TRBV6-3 and TRBJ2-4; 9 bases match TRBD1. Trimming took 6 bases from V and 13 from J; bases not matched to a gene: 13. The germline CDR1 and CDR2 sequences are MNHEY and SVGEGT. This CDR3 spans 14 amino acids. The CDR3 spells CASRTSGTGLIQYF. The DNA of the CDR3 is TGTGCCAGCAGGACCTCCGGGACAGGGCTTATCCAGTACTTC.

This clonotype occurred many times. V is TRBV12-3 or TRBV12-4 and J is TRBJ1-1; D is perhaps TRBD1 (5 bases). Trimming took 3 bases from V and 2 from J, leaving 19 bases between them. There are 17 residues in the CDR3. The CDR3 coding sequence is TGTGCCAGCAGTTTTTATCTCCAGGGTGAGGGTAACACTGAAGCTTTCTTT. It is translated as CASSFYLQGEGNTEAFF.

This clonotype was counted between two and nine times. The CDR3 DNA is TGTGCCAGCAGCGCCTTGTCCCACGGGCCGACTAGCACAGATACGCAGTATTTT. Protein product: CASSALSHGPTSTDTQYF. This sequence joins TRBV12-3 or TRBV12-4 and TRBJ2-3; unclear D gene. CDR3 length: 18 residues. Trimming took off 6 bases at V and 0 bases at J, with 22 bases between the two ends.

This clonotype has more than one count but fewer than ten. The chain couples TRBV12-3 or TRBV12-4 to TRBJ1-4; D unclear. The germline V and J ends were trimmed by 2 bases and 0 bases, with 13 bases remaining between them. CDR3 length: 17 amino acids. CDR3 bases: TGTGCCAGCAGTTTAAGAGGGAATTTGGCAACTAATGAAAAACTGTTTTTT. Protein product: CASSLRGNLATNEKLFF.